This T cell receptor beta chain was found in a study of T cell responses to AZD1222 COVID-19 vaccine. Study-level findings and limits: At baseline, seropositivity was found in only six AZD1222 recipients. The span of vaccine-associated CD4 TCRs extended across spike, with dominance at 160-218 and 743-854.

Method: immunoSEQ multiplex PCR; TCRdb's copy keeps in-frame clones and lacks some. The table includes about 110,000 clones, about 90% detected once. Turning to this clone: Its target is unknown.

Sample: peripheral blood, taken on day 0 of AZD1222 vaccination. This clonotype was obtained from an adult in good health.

The CDR3 DNA sequence: TGTGCCAGCAGTCTTCGGCCCACCGGGGGATCATTATACGAGCAGTACTTC. The encoded protein is CASSLRPTGGSLYEQYF. V and J are TRBV27 and TRBJ2-7, with D maybe TRBD2 (6 bases). CDR3 length: 17 amino acids. Germline-derived CDR1 and CDR2 are MNHEY and SMNVEV (reference sequence). The ends were cut back, 5 bases at V and 4 bases at J, with 24 bases in the middle.